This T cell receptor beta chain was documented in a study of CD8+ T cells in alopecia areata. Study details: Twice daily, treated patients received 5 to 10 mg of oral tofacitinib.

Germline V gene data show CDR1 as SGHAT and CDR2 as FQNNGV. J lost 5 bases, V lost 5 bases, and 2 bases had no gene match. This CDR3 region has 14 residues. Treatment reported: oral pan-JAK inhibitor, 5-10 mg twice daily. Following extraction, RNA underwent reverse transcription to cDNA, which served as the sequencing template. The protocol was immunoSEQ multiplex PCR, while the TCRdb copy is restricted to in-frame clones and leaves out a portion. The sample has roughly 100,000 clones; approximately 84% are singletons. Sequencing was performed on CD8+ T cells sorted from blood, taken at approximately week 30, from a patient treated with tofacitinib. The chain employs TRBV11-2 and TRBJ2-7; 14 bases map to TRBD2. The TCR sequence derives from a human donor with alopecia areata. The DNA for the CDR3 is TGTGCCAGCAGCCAGGGACTAGCGGGAGACGAGCAGTACTTC. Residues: CASSQGLAGDEQYF.